This T cell receptor beta chain was retrieved from a study of blood T cell repertoires in COVID-19. Overall study context: The United States, Italy and Spain were the sources of the acute and convalescent COVID-19 samples. Sources were T cells, B-cell-depleted T cells, or PBMCs; the material itself was cDNA or gDNA.

The length of the CDR3 is 13 residues. With 6 bases removed from V and 9 bases from J, the gap between germline ends came to 12 bases. Looked up from germline, CDR1 is MDHEN and CDR2 is SYDVKM. One Seattle source followed patients from active infection through their disease course. In the study's own analysis: Estimated nucleated cell counts came from reference gene primer amplification. Clones were read by immunoSEQ multiplex PCR, and TCRdb kept only the in-frame ones, dropping some. From that table come the V and J calls and clone size; the DNA was used to work out D and trimming. The top ten clones hold roughly 2% of a sample with around 400,000 clones, around 87% of them seen once.

This TCR came from an older woman with COVID-19, enrolled during active disease. Sequencing was carried out using peripheral blood. The chain recombines TRBV28 with TRBJ1-6; D unresolved. The CDR3 bases are TGTGCCAGCAGAAGACTAATTAGTTCACCCCTCCACTTT. This translates into CASRRLISSPLHF. The variable domain in full, completed from reference TRBV28 and TRBJ1-6, reads DVKVTQSSRYLVKRTGEKVFLECVQDMDHENMFWYRQDPGLGLRLIYFSYDVKMKEKGDIPEGYSVSREKKERFSLILESASTNQTSMYLCASRRLISSPLHFGNGTRLTVT.